Presented here are 18 T cell receptor beta chains from one specimen sequenced in a study of molecular identifiers for immune sequencing clone quantification. TCRdb reanalysed the PCR reads using MiXCR and keeps one entry per CDR3 protein. The table shows roughly 100,000 distinct CDR3 sequences, with about a third occurring only once. The sample comprised naive CD8+ T cells from blood, with Jurkat cell RNA spiked in. Subset in this sample: FACS-sorted CD8+CD4-CCR7+CD45RA+ naive T cells. The source is a human donor in good health. Some libraries in this study had Jurkat cell RNA spiked in.

V gene TRBV27 combines with J gene TRBJ2-7, with D tentatively TRBD1 (6 bases). The CDR3 extends over 14 amino acids. V was trimmed by 2 bases and J by 4 bases, leaving 12 bases between them. The V gene's germline CDR1 is MNHEY and CDR2 SMNVEV (reference sequence). This CDR3 is CASSLGGVGYEQYF. Written as DNA, the CDR3 is TGTGCCAGCAGTTTAGGGGGCGTTGGGTACGAGCAGTACTTC.

For this clonotype: A junction end diverges from the germline sequence, so it may reflect a read error. This chain connects TRBV20-1 to TRBJ1-5; D gene ambiguous. The CDR3 runs 13 residues. In germline, CDR1 is DFQATT, CDR2 SNEGSKA (reference sequence). The CDR3: CSARGSSNQPQLF. The CDR3 coding sequence is TGCAGTGCTAGAGGGAGTTCGAATCAGCCCCAGCTTTTT.

In regard to this clonotype: A single base separates this from a much larger clone, so it may be a read error. The genes are TRBV2 and TRBJ2-1; perhaps D is TRBD1 or TRBD2 (5 bases each). There are 15 residues in the CDR3. V was pared by 2 bases and J by 6 bases, with 14 bases between. In germline, CDR1 is SNHLY, CDR2 FYNNEI. In DNA, the CDR3 is TGTGCCAGCAGTGAACTGGGACCGGTGATCAATGAGCAGTTCTTC. Its translation: CASSELGPVINEQFF.

This clonotype was detected ten times or more. This chain joins TRBV28 and TRBJ2-5, with D possibly TRBD2 on 6 matching bases. Germline V gives CDR1 MDHEN, CDR2 SYDVKM. Trimming cost V 6 bases and J 4 bases, with 27 bases left between them. This CDR3 contains 18 residues. The CDR3 coding sequence is TGTGCCAGCAGCTTTAGCGGTCTCACACCTCTCTGGGGAGAGACCCAGTACTTC. Translating it yields CASSFSGLTPLWGETQYF.

There are a few counts of this clonotype. V is TRBV20-1 and J is TRBJ1-5; D remains ambiguous. CDR3 length: 13 amino acids. V was cut by 3 bases and J by 7 bases, with 13 bases left in between. The germline CDR1 and CDR2 sequences are DFQATT and SNEGSKA (reference sequence). CDR3 protein: CSASLGSWQPQHF. The CDR3, as DNA: TGCAGTGCTAGCCTGGGTTCCTGGCAGCCCCAGCATTTT.

Of note for this clonotype: A much larger clone lies a single base off, so this may be a read error. The chain links TRBV28 to TRBJ2-5, with D hard to call. Germline V CDR1 and CDR2: MDHEN, SYDVKM. CDR3 length equals 13 residues. V was trimmed by 2 bases and J by 5 bases, leaving 9 bases between them. The CDR3 is CASSLGQAETQYF. As DNA, the CDR3 is TGTGCCAGCAGTTTAGGTCAAGCTGAGACCCAGTACTTC.

Note on this clonotype: A much larger clone differs from this one at a single base, so this may be a read error. The CDR3 carries no conserved terminal phenylalanine or tryptophan, so it likely arises from a read error. The V call is TRBV29-1, the J call TRBJ1-2; D might be TRBD1 (6 bases). The V gene's germline CDR1 is SQVTM and CDR2 ANQGSEA. CDR3 size: 14 residues. V lost 4 bases to trimming and J lost 4 bases, with 16 bases between them. The CDR3 reads CSVAEGGSGYGYTY. The CDR3 DNA sequence: TGCAGCGTTGCGGAGGGGGGTTCGGGCTATGGCTACACCTAC.

Points on this clonotype: Germline and junction disagree at one end, which may indicate a read error. The chain joins TRBV2 to TRBJ2-5; perhaps TRBD2 as D (5 bases). There are 16 residues in the CDR3. CDR1 is SNHLY and CDR2 is FYNNEI in the germline V gene. CDR3 in DNA: TGTGCCAGCAGTGAAGGGCTTCGGGGAGTCGAAGAGGCCCAGTACTTC. Its protein product is CASSEGLRGVEEAQYF.

There are many counts of this clonotype. In DNA, the CDR3 is TGTGCCAGCAGCCTAGGCCCGGGTCTTAATCAGCCCCAGCATTTT. Its translation is CASSLGPGLNQPQHF. The chain links TRBV7-8 to TRBJ1-5; D uncertain. Germline V gene sequence: CDR1 SGHVS, CDR2 FQNEAQ. The V end lost 5 bases, the J end lost 4 bases, and 15 bases lay between the germline ends. The CDR3 loop spans 15 amino acids.

A note on this clonotype: An end of the junction differs from the germline gene, which may be a read error. V usage is TRBV7-6 and J usage is TRBJ2-7, with D perhaps assigned TRBD1 or TRBD2 (6 bases each). CDR3 length: 12 residues. Germline-derived CDR1 and CDR2 are SGHVS and FNYEAQ. CDR3 region: CASSLAGGERYF. CDR3 bases: TGTGCCAGCAGCTTAGCGGGGGGCGAGCGGTACTTC.

About this clonotype: The germline gene is not matched at one end of the junction; a read error may be the cause. This rearrangement joins TRBV4-1 to TRBJ2-7; D is possibly TRBD1 (6 bases). CDR1 and CDR2 from the germline V gene are MGHRA and YSYEKL. The CDR3 has 14 residues. CDR3 DNA sequence: TGCGCCAGCAGCCAATCGACACAGGGCTACGAGCAGCACTTC. Residues: CASSQSTQGYEQHF.

This clonotype was counted once. A much larger clonotype is one base distant, so this may be a read error. V gene TRBV27 combines with J gene TRBJ2-2; the D gene is possibly TRBD1 (6 bases). V was pared by 4 bases and J by 3 bases, with 15 bases between. The CDR3 contains 16 residues. Germline V gene data show CDR1 as MNHEY and CDR2 as SMNVEV (reference sequence). The CDR3 sequence: CASSYQTGKYTGELFF. The CDR3 nucleotides are TGTGCCAGCAGTTACCAAACAGGGAAGTACACCGGGGAGCTGTTTTTT.

The chain joins TRBV24-1 to TRBJ2-5; no clear D. The CDR3 has 15 residues. The V gene lost 5 bases and the J gene lost 4 bases, with 16 bases spanning the gap. The germline CDR1 and CDR2 sequences are KGHDR and SFDVKD. The CDR3 protein is CATSAGRVLGETQYF. The CDR3 DNA sequence: TGTGCCACCAGTGCTGGACGGGTTCTAGGAGAGACCCAGTACTTC.

The V call is TRBV5-4, the J call TRBJ2-7; possibly TRBD1 for D (6 bases). The CDR3 is made up of 12 amino acids. The germline V and J ends were trimmed by 4 bases and 5 bases, with 10 bases remaining between them. Germline V gene data show CDR1 as SGHNT and CDR2 as YYREEE (reference sequence). This CDR3 is CASSPPGDEQYF. CDR3 DNA: TGTGCCAGCAGCCCTCCAGGGGACGAGCAGTACTTC.

The chain recombines TRBV29-1 with TRBJ2-1, with D perhaps being TRBD1 or TRBD2 (5 bases each). Germline V gene sequence: CDR1 SQVTM, CDR2 ANQGSEA. This CDR3 is 18 amino acids long. V was clipped by 0 bases and J by 1 base, with 19 bases between them. CDR3 DNA sequence: TGCAGCGTTGAAGATCCTGGGACGGTGCATTGGTCCTACAATGAGCAGTTCTTC. Translated: CSVEDPGTVHWSYNEQFF.

This clonotype was picked up many times. V and J are TRBV19 and TRBJ2-3; the D is unclear. The germline V and J ends were trimmed by 4 bases and 0 bases, with 8 bases remaining between them. The CDR3 contains 14 residues. CDR1 LNHDA and CDR2 SQIVND come from the germline V gene (reference sequence). The CDR3 bases are TGTGCCAGTAGTACACTACTAAGCACAGATACGCAGTATTTT. It encodes CASSTLLSTDTQYF.

The chain links TRBV20-1 to TRBJ2-7, with TRBD2 matching over 9 bases. Unmatched junction bases numbered 4, after V lost 5 bases and J lost 2 bases. The germline V gene encodes CDR1 DFQATT and CDR2 SNEGSKA (reference sequence). The CDR3 is made up of 13 amino acids. The CDR3 DNA follows: TGCAGTGCTCAGACTAGCGGAACCTACGAGCAGTACTTC. Its translation is CSAQTSGTYEQYF.

Remarks on this clonotype: The conserved phenylalanine or tryptophan normally closing the CDR3 is absent here, so this likely arose from a read error. Written as DNA, the CDR3 is TGTGCCAGCAGCTTAGGCGGGTTTTCTCTCACAGATACGCAGTATTTA. It yields the protein CASSLGGFSLTDTQYL. This sequence joins TRBV11-2 and TRBJ2-3; tentatively, D is TRBD2 (5 bases). The germline CDR1 and CDR2 sequences are SGHAT and FQNNGV. Trimming removed 1 base at V and 2 bases at J, with 13 bases between. There are 16 residues in the CDR3.